This T cell receptor beta chain was retrieved from a study of vaccination and CD4 T cells after COVID-19. Per the germline V gene, CDR1 is SGHVS and CDR2 is FNYEAQ. The junction had 7 bases not matched to a gene; V was cut back by 1 base and J by 7 bases. The CDR3 runs to 16 residues. The Oncomine TCR Beta short-read assay generated sequence data from the DNA of cultured CD4+ T cells. Genomic DNA was taken out of cultured CD4+ T cells by extraction. TCRdb ran MiXCR on the PCR reads and lists one entry per CDR3 protein. The sample includes about 13,000 distinct CDR3 sequences, around 40% of them seen just once. Regarding this clonotype: Its specificity is unknown.

Treatment denoted: roughly 10-day PBMC culture with coronavirus spike peptide pools or control peptides (ViraFEST assay). ViraFEST stimulated the growth of antigen-specific T cells using peptide pools and subsequently profiled their TCRs by sequencing. The chain links TRBV7-6 to TRBJ2-1; 10 bases agree with TRBD2. This clonotype was obtained from a human donor who had recovered from COVID-19. The sample in question was CD4+ T cells from blood, cultured in vitro, obtained after SARS-CoV-2 vaccination. This CDR3 reads CASSLVSSGSSNEQFF. The CDR3 DNA sequence: TGTGCCAGCAGCTTAGTATCTAGCGGGAGTTCGAATGAGCAGTTCTTC.